A selection of T cell receptor beta chains follows, all from one sample in a study of T cell changes during pregnancy in multiple sclerosis. The assay was immunoSEQ multiplex PCR, and TCRdb's table has in-frame clones only and misses some. In the table there are fewer than 55,000 clones, roughly 92% of which are singletons. Sequencing was performed on peripheral blood, taken after pregnancy. The receptors derive from a female donor with multiple sclerosis, enrolled in a pregnancy study. The CDR3 runs from the conserved cysteine through the conserved F or W. D genes are given only for firm matches. The size entry is marked missing in some rows and otherwise reads once, few, many or a size class.

d_gene	len	v_gene	j_gene	abundance	CDR3aa	CDR3nt
NA	15	TRBV9	TRBJ1-3	NA	CASSVEVQGLSTIYF	TGTGCCAGCAGCGTAGAGGTACAGGGTCTCTCCACCATATATTTT
TRBD1	15	TRBV7-9	TRBJ1-1	NA	CASSGGQGVVMEAFF	TGTGCCAGCAGCGGAGGACAGGGGGTGGTAATGGAAGCTTTCTTT
NA	13	TRBV7-7	TRBJ2-7	NA	CASSPAGSYEQYF	TGTGCCAGCAGCCCCGCGGGCTCCTACGAGCAGTACTTC
NA	10	TRBV6-1	TRBJ2-1	NA	CASSGREPFF	TGTGCCAGCAGTGGCAGGGAACCGTTCTTC
NA	13	TRBV5-4	TRBJ2-3	NA	CASSLVGGDTQYF	TGTGCCAGCAGCTTGGTAGGAGGAGATACGCAGTATTTT
TRBD1	16	TRBV2	TRBJ2-1	NA	CASSDQDRGPPNEQFF	TGTGCCAGCAGTGACCAGGACAGGGGACCCCCAAATGAGCAGTTCTTC
NA	11	TRBV4-3	TRBJ2-3	NA	CASSEENTQYF	TGCGCCAGCAGCGAGGAAAATACGCAGTATTTT
TRBD1	15	TRBV6-5	TRBJ1-2	few	CASRAYRGPKQGYTF	TGTGCCAGCAGAGCATACAGGGGCCCCAAGCAGGGCTACACCTTC
TRBD2	15	TRBV18	TRBJ2-5	NA	CASSANLAGQETQYF	TGTGCCAGCTCAGCGAATCTAGCGGGCCAAGAGACCCAGTACTTC
TRBD1	15	TRBV9	TRBJ1-1	NA	CASSQTGGWNTEAFF	TGTGCCAGCAGCCAAACAGGGGGCTGGAACACTGAAGCTTTCTTT
NA	15	TRBV4-3	TRBJ2-3	NA	CASSQDSRSTDTQYF	TGCGCCAGCAGCCAAGATAGCCGTAGCACAGATACGCAGTATTTT
TRBD2	15	TRBV7-9	TRBJ2-1	NA	CASSGSSGTSGEQFF	TGTGCCAGCAGCGGCTCTAGCGGGACCTCCGGTGAGCAGTTCTTC
NA	14	TRBV7-2	TRBJ2-4	NA	CASSPQIAKNIQYF	TGTGCCAGCAGCCCTCAGATAGCCAAAAACATTCAGTACTTC
NA	14	TRBV19	TRBJ2-5	NA	CASSIGGRGETQYF	TGTGCCAGTAGTATTGGGGGCAGGGGAGAGACCCAGTACTTC
TRBD1	14	TRBV6-6	TRBJ1-5	NA	CASRHGQGNQPQHF	TGTGCCAGCCGTCACGGACAGGGGAATCAGCCCCAGCATTTT
TRBD1	15	TRBV5-4	TRBJ2-7	NA	CASSLARGSSYEQYF	TGTGCCAGCAGCTTGGCCAGGGGGTCGTCCTACGAGCAGTACTTC
NA	15	TRBV7-2	TRBJ1-1	NA	CASSPLQVLNTEAFF	TGTGCCAGCAGCCCGCTTCAGGTCCTGAACACTGAAGCTTTCTTT
TRBD1	13	TRBV29-1	TRBJ2-4	NA	CSVEKGTGNIQYF	TGCAGCGTTGAAAAGGGGACAGGGAACATTCAGTACTTC
TRBD1	13	TRBV25-1	TRBJ2-2	NA	CASGTGLTGELFF	TGCGCATCCGGGACAGGGCTCACCGGGGAGCTGTTTTTT
NA	16	TRBV19	TRBJ1-1	NA	CASRNLQGKGNTEAFF	TGTGCCAGTAGAAATCTACAGGGTAAGGGGAACACTGAAGCTTTCTTT
NA	17	TRBV27	TRBJ2-7	NA	CASSLGTQQGGPYEQYF	TGTGCCAGCAGTTTAGGCACGCAGCAGGGTGGGCCCTACGAGCAGTACTTC
NA	14	TRBV7-3	TRBJ1-6	NA	CASSLGAPNSPLHF	TGTGCCAGCAGCTTGGGCGCCCCTAATTCACCCCTCCACTTT
TRBD2	15	TRBV5-4	TRBJ2-1	NA	CASSFPGLGGNEQFF	TGTGCCAGCAGCTTCCCGGGACTAGGAGGCAATGAGCAGTTCTTC
NA	20	TRBV21-1	TRBJ1-5	once	CASSNQETGTGGRLHQPQHF	TGTGCCAGCAGCAATCAGGAAACCGGGACAGGGGGCCGATTGCATCAGCCCCAGCATTTT
NA	11	TRBV6-5	TRBJ2-7	NA	CASSYSREQYF	TGTGCCAGCAGTTACTCCCGCGAGCAGTACTTC
TRBD1	15	TRBV5-5	TRBJ1-6	NA	CASSRTGRDNSPLHF	TGTGCCAGCAGCCGGACAGGGAGAGACAATTCACCCCTCCACTTT
NA	13	TRBV6-5	TRBJ2-7	NA	CASMGGRGDEQYF	TGTGCCAGCATGGGTGGCAGGGGTGACGAGCAGTACTTC
TRBD2	15	TRBV5-4	TRBJ2-7	once	CASSLRGGIGYEQYF	TGTGCCAGCAGCTTGCGGGGAGGGATAGGCTACGAGCAGTACTTC
NA	15	TRBV6-5	TRBJ2-7	NA	CASSYRGSGAYEQYF	TGTGCCAGCAGTTACCGTGGATCAGGGGCATACGAGCAGTACTTC